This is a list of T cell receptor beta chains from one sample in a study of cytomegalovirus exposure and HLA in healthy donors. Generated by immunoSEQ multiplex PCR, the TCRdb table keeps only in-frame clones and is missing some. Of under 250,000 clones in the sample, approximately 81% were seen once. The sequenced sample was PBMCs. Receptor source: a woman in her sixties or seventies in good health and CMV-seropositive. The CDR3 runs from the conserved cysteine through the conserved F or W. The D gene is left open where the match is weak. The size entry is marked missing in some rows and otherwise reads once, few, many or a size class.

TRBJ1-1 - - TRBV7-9 CSSSWAGLRTEAFF TGTTCCAGCAGCTGGGCAGGGTTGAGAACTGAAGCTTTCTTT
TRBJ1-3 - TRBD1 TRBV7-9 CASSLKTGGRGNTIYF TGTGCCAGCAGCTTAAAGACAGGGGGGAGAGGAAACACCATATATTTT
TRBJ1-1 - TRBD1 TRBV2 CASMKDRVDTEAFF TGTGCCAGCATGAAGGACAGGGTAGACACTGAAGCTTTCTTT
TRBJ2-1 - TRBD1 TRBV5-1 CASSLDRGRNEQFF TGCGCCAGCAGCTTGGACAGGGGGCGAAATGAGCAGTTCTTC
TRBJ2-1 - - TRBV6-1 CASSIFGAQQFF TGTGCCAGCAGTATTTTTGGGGCCCAGCAGTTCTTC
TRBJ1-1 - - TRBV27 CASRLDGQGRNTEAFF TGTGCCAGCAGACTCGACGGGCAGGGCCGGAACACTGAAGCTTTCTTT
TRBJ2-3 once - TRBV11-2 CASSFSPRGSTDTQYF TGTGCCAGCAGCTTTTCCCCCCGGGGGAGCACAGATACGCAGTATTTT
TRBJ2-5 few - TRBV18 CASSPWQQETQYF TGTGCCAGCTCACCTTGGCAGCAAGAGACCCAGTACTTC
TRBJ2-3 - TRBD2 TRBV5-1 CASSSSWTSVTDTQYF TGCGCCAGCAGCTCCTCTTGGACTAGCGTCACAGATACGCAGTATTTT
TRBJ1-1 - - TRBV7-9 CSSSVTRVNTEAFF TGTTCCAGCAGCGTCACCCGGGTGAACACTGAAGCTTTCTTT
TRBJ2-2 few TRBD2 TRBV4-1 CASSQTGLAGNTGELFF TGCGCCAGCAGCCAAACGGGACTAGCGGGAAACACCGGGGAGCTGTTTTTT
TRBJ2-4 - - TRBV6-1 CASTARSHGNIQYF TGTGCCAGCACGGCGCGGTCCCACGGAAACATTCAGTACTTC
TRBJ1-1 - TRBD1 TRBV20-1 CSARTRGQAFF TGCAGTGCTAGGACCAGGGGGCAAGCTTTCTTT
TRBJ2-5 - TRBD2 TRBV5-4 CASSTIGTSGRAGETQYF TGTGCCAGCAGCACGATCGGGACTAGCGGGAGGGCAGGGGAGACCCAGTACTTC
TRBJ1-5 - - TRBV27 CASSNQRNQPQHF TGTGCCAGCAGTAATCAGCGAAATCAGCCCCAGCATTTT
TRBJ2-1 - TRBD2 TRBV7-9 CASSAAGASYNEQFF TGTGCCAGCAGCGCAGCGGGAGCGTCTTACAATGAGCAGTTCTTC
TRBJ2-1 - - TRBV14 CASSQLTGLGEQFF TGTGCCAGCAGCCAGCTAACAGGGTTGGGTGAGCAGTTCTTC
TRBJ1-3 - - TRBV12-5 CASGLAQQVGSGNTIYF TGTGCTAGTGGTTTGGCTCAGCAGGTGGGTTCTGGAAACACCATATATTTT
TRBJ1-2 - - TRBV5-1 CASSFAAAGGDGYTF TGCGCCAGCAGCTTTGCGGCCGCGGGGGGGGATGGCTACACCTTC
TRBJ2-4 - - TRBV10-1 CASSDSLAKNIQYF TGCGCCAGCAGTGACTCACTAGCCAAAAACATTCAGTACTTC
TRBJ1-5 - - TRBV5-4 CASSLGLDQPQHF TGTGCCAGCAGCTTGGGTCTAGATCAGCCCCAGCATTTT
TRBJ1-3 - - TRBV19 CASSPGLNSGNTIYF TGTGCCAGTAGTCCGGGACTGAACTCTGGAAACACCATATATTTT
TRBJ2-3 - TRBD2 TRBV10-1 CASSDAGVDTQYF TGCGCCAGCAGTGACGCGGGAGTGGATACGCAGTATTTT
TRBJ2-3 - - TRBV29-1 CSVEERLRTSTDTQYF TGCAGCGTTGAAGAGAGACTGCGAACTAGCACAGATACGCAGTATTTT
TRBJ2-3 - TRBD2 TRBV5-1 CASKTSPSTDTQYF TGCGCCAGCAAGACTAGCCCAAGCACAGATACGCAGTATTTT
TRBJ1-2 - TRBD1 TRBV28 CASSGTGRYGYTF TGTGCCAGCAGCGGGACAGGGAGGTATGGCTACACCTTC
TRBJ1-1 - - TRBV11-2 CASRRGMDTEAFF TGTGCCAGCAGAAGGGGTATGGACACTGAAGCTTTCTTT
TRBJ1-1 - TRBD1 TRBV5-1 CASSRLGQWNTEAFF TGCGCCAGCAGCAGACTGGGACAGTGGAACACTGAAGCTTTCTTT
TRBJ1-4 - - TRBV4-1 CASKTATNEKLFF TGCGCCAGCAAGACTGCAACTAATGAAAAACTGTTTTTT
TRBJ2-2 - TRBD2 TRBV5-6 CASSFGTSGRRAGELFF TGTGCCAGCAGCTTCGGGACTAGCGGAAGGAGGGCCGGGGAGCTGTTTTTT
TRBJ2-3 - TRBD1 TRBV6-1 CASSKDRAEDTQYF TGTGCCAGCAGTAAGGACAGGGCTGAAGATACGCAGTATTTT
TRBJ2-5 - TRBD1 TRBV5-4 CASRQDRTGVETQYF TGTGCCAGCAGACAGGACCGGACAGGGGTCGAGACCCAGTACTTC
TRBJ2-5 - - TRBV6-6 CASSLDRLREETQYF TGTGCCAGCAGCCTCGACCGCCTCAGGGAAGAGACCCAGTACTTC
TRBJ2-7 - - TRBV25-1 CASSVESGSYEQYF TGTGCCAGCAGTGTAGAATCCGGGAGCTACGAGCAGTACTTC
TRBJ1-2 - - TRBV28 CASRLRGNPGGYTF TGTGCCAGCAGACTTAGAGGAAATCCGGGGGGCTACACCTTC
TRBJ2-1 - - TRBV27 CASSFKAGNEQFF TGTGCCAGCAGTTTTAAGGCCGGGAATGAGCAGTTCTTC
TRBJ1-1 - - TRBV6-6 CASSYERDSPEAFF TGTGCCAGCAGTTACGAACGTGACAGTCCTGAAGCTTTCTTT
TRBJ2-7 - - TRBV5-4 CASSLPGGRDEQYF TGTGCCAGCAGCTTGCCTGGGGGCAGGGACGAGCAGTACTTC
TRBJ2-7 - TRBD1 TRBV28 CASRHNRGVGEQYF TGTGCCAGCAGGCACAACAGGGGCGTTGGCGAGCAGTACTTC
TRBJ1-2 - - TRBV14 CASSHGQLANYGYTF TGTGCCAGCAGCCACGGACAGCTTGCTAACTATGGCTACACCTTC
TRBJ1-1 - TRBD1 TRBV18 CASSPEATGGIVAFF TGTGCCAGCTCACCAGAGGCTACAGGGGGTATTGTAGCTTTCTTT
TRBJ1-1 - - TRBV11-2 CASSLGRFEAFF TGTGCCAGCAGCTTAGGGCGGTTTGAAGCTTTCTTT
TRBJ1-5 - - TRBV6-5 CASSYGDRRQPQHF TGTGCCAGCAGTTACGGAGACAGGCGTCAGCCCCAGCATTTT
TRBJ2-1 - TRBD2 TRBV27 CASSSLAGPYNEQFF TGTGCCAGCAGTAGCCTAGCGGGACCTTACAATGAGCAGTTCTTC
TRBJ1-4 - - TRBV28 CASSSGQNEKLFF TGTGCCAGCAGTTCCGGACAAAATGAAAAACTGTTTTTT
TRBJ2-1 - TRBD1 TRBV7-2 CASTLGGYSYNEQFF TGTGCCAGCACCTTAGGGGGCTACTCCTACAATGAGCAGTTCTTC
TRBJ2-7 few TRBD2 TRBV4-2 CASSQAMRGAYEQYF TGTGCCAGCAGCCAAGCTATGCGGGGGGCCTACGAGCAGTACTTC
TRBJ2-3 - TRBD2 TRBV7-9 CASSFLLASSTDTQYF TGTGCCAGCAGCTTCTTACTAGCGAGTAGCACAGATACGCAGTATTTT